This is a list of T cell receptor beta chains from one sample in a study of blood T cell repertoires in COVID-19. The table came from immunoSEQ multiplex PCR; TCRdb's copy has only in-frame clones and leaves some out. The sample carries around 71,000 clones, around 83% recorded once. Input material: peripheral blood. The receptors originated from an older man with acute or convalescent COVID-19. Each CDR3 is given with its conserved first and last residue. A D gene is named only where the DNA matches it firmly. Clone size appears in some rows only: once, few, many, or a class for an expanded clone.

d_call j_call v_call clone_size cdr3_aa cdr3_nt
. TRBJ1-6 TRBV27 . CASSTPSGGAGWSPLHF TGTGCCAGCAGTACCCCCTCCGGGGGGGCCGGATGGTCACCCCTCCACTTT
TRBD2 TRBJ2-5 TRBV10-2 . CATHSPLYSGTSGQETQYF TGCGCCACCCACTCCCCACTATACTCCGGGACTAGCGGCCAAGAGACCCAGTACTTC
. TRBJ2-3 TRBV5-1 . CASSLQGGPDTQYF TGCGCCAGCAGCTTACAGGGTGGTCCAGATACGCAGTATTTT
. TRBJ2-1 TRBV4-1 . CASSQGPRSAEQFF TGCGCCAGCAGCCAAGGGCCCCGGAGTGCTGAGCAGTTCTTC
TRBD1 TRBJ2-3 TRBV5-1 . CASSLLGQGADTQYF TGCGCCAGCAGCTTGTTGGGACAGGGTGCGGATACGCAGTATTTT
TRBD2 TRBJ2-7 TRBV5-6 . CASSPGLGTYEQYF TGTGCCAGCAGCCCGGGACTAGGCACCTACGAGCAGTACTTC
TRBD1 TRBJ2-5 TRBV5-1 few CASSSGQGGETQYF TGCGCCAGCAGCAGCGGACAGGGTGGCGAGACCCAGTACTTC
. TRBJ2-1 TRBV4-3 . CASSQELDRSGRSYNEQFF TGCGCCAGCAGCCAAGAATTGGATAGGTCCGGGAGATCCTACAATGAGCAGTTCTTC
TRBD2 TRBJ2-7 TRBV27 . CASSLVLAGGPREQYF TGTGCCAGCAGTTTAGTTCTAGCGGGAGGGCCACGGGAGCAGTACTTC
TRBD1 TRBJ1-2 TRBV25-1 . CASSELGTVDYGYTF TGTGCCAGCAGTGAATTAGGGACAGTCGACTATGGCTACACCTTC
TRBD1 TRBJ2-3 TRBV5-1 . CASRTQGASDTQYF TGCGCCAGCAGGACGCAGGGGGCGTCAGATACGCAGTATTTT
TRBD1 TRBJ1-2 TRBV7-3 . CANPGTGGRGYTF TGTGCCAACCCGGGGACAGGGGGCAGGGGCTACACCTTC
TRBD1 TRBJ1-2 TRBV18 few CASSLIPGQYGYTF TGTGCCAGCTCACTTATCCCGGGACAGTATGGCTACACCTTC
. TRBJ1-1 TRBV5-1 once CASSSGNVMNTEAFF TGCGCCAGCAGTTCCGGGAACGTCATGAACACTGAAGCTTTCTTT
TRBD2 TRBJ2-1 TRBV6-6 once CASSYSGLAGGVEQFF TGTGCCAGCAGTTACTCGGGACTAGCGGGGGGGGTAGAGCAGTTCTTC
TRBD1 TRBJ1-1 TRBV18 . CASLGQGATEAFF TGTGCCAGCTTAGGACAGGGGGCCACTGAAGCTTTCTTT
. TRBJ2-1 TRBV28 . CASSPQYNEQFF TGTGCCAGCAGCCCCCAATACAATGAGCAGTTCTTC
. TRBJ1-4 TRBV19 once CASREIVMGHNEKLFF TGTGCCAGTAGGGAAATCGTCATGGGACACAATGAAAAACTGTTTTTT
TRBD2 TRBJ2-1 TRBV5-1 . CASSVDSGRAPNEQFF TGCGCCAGCAGCGTGGATAGCGGGAGGGCCCCCAATGAGCAGTTCTTC
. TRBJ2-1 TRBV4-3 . CASSQERCGAYNEQFF TGCGCCAGCAGCCAAGAAAGGTGCGGGGCCTACAATGAGCAGTTCTTC